A selection of T cell receptor beta chains follows, all from one sample in a study of blood T cell repertoires in COVID-19. TCRdb keeps only in-frame clones here, not all; method: immunoSEQ multiplex PCR. This sample has approximately 69,000 clones, with around 79% found just once. The source material was peripheral blood. These receptors came from a man aged 60 to 75 with acute or convalescent COVID-19. Each CDR3 is given with its conserved first and last residue. The D gene is left open where the match is weak. Not all rows give a size; the values are once, few, many and, for expanded clones, a class.

j_call	v_call	d_call	clone_size	cdr3_length	cdr3_nt	cdr3_aa
TRBJ2-1	TRBV6-4	.	.	13	TGTGCCAGCAGTGACTCGGTCCAGGGCGAGCAGTTCTTC	CASSDSVQGEQFF
TRBJ2-5	TRBV7-2	.	.	14	TGTGCCAGCAGCTTCCAGACGGGACAAGAGACCCAGTACTTC	CASSFQTGQETQYF
TRBJ1-2	TRBV4-1	TRBD1	.	16	TGCGCCAGCAGCCAAGAAGCCGGGACAGGGCGGTATGGCTACACCTTC	CASSQEAGTGRYGYTF
TRBJ2-1	TRBV27	TRBD1	.	14	TGTGCCAGCAGTTTAAGGGGACAGGCCAACGAGCAGTTCTTC	CASSLRGQANEQFF
TRBJ2-2	TRBV20-1	TRBD2	.	16	TGCAGTGCTAGTACTAGCGGGGGTTCGAACACCGGGGAGCTGTTTTTT	CSASTSGGSNTGELFF
TRBJ2-6	TRBV29-1	.	few	16	TGCAGCGCCACGTCGGACATAAACTCTGGGGCCAACGTCCTGACTTTC	CSATSDINSGANVLTF
TRBJ1-1	TRBV6-1	.	.	14	TGTGCCAGCAGTGAAGCGCCGACAGTTTCCGAAGCTTTCTTT	CASSEAPTVSEAFF
TRBJ1-5	TRBV7-8	.	.	16	TGTGCCAGCAGCTTAGAGTTGTCAGCCCGACAGCAGCCCCAGCATTTT	CASSLELSARQQPQHF
TRBJ2-7	TRBV4-1	TRBD2	.	19	TGCGCCAGCAGCCAAGATCGTAAGATAGGGGCTAGCGGGCGGGACGAGCAGTACTTC	CASSQDRKIGASGRDEQYF
TRBJ2-7	TRBV30	TRBD2	few	13	TGTGCCTGGAGTGATCAGGGAGGGAGAGAGCAGTACTTC	CAWSDQGGREQYF
TRBJ2-1	TRBV4-3	TRBD2	.	18	TGCGCCAGCAGCCAAGAATGGGGGAGGGTGGGAACCGAAGATGGGCAGTTCTTC	CASSQEWGRVGTEDGQFF
TRBJ2-7	TRBV18	.	.	16	TGTGCCAGCTCACCACCGGACGGGGGACTGGTCCACGAGCAGTACTTC	CASSPPDGGLVHEQYF
TRBJ2-7	TRBV19	TRBD2	.	14	TGTGCCAGTAGTCCGGGACTAGCGGGGGGGAGTGGGTACTTC	CASSPGLAGGSGYF
TRBJ1-4	TRBV7-2	.	.	13	TGTGCCAGCAGCTTAGGGCCCTGGGAAAAACTGTTTTTT	CASSLGPWEKLFF
TRBJ1-1	TRBV5-1	.	.	14	TGCGCCAGCAGCTTGGAGGCAGGGGCCACTGAAGCTTTCTTT	CASSLEAGATEAFF
TRBJ1-1	TRBV5-1	.	once	15	TGCGCCAGCAGCTTGTTGGGGCAGCTGAACACTGAAGCTTTCTTT	CASSLLGQLNTEAFF
TRBJ2-1	TRBV19	.	.	15	TGTGCCAGTAGTATCTACAGGGTAACCCACAATGAGCAGTTCTTC	CASSIYRVTHNEQFF
TRBJ1-2	TRBV7-8	.	.	14	TGTGCCAGCAGCTTAGTTGGACTCTACTATGGCTACACCTTC	CASSLVGLYYGYTF
TRBJ2-1	TRBV5-8	TRBD2	once	16	TGTGCCAGCAGCTTGGATTGGGGGGGAGTGAGTGGTGAGCAGTTCTTC	CASSLDWGGVSGEQFF
TRBJ1-2	TRBV3-1/TRBV3-2	TRBD1	few	14	TGTGCCAGCAGCCAAGGACAGGGGAACTATGGCTACACCTTC	CASSQGQGNYGYTF
TRBJ1-1	TRBV4-1	.	.	13	TGCGCCAGCAGCCAATCAGGGAACACTGAAGCTTTCTTT	CASSQSGNTEAFF
TRBJ2-3	TRBV6-5	.	.	15	TGTGCCAGCAGCTTAGGGGTCTTGAGCACAGATACGCAGTATTTT	CASSLGVLSTDTQYF
TRBJ2-7	TRBV6-5	TRBD1	.	14	TGTGCCAGCGGGGGCCAGGGGGCCTCCTACGAGCAGTACTTC	CASGGQGASYEQYF
TRBJ1-3	TRBV18	.	few	15	TGTGCCAGCTCACCAACTGACTTCTCTGGAAACACCATATATTTT	CASSPTDFSGNTIYF
TRBJ2-1	TRBV29-1	.	.	14	TGCAGCGTTGTGCGGTCTAGCACACACAATGAGCAGTTCTTC	CSVVRSSTHNEQFF
TRBJ2-3	TRBV7-9	TRBD2	.	14	TGTGCCAGCAGCTTTAGCGGGGGGCCGGATACGCAGTATTTT	CASSFSGGPDTQYF
TRBJ1-2	TRBV29-1	.	.	14	TGCAGCGTTGCGTTTCGACGGAGCAACTATGGCTACACCTTC	CSVAFRRSNYGYTF